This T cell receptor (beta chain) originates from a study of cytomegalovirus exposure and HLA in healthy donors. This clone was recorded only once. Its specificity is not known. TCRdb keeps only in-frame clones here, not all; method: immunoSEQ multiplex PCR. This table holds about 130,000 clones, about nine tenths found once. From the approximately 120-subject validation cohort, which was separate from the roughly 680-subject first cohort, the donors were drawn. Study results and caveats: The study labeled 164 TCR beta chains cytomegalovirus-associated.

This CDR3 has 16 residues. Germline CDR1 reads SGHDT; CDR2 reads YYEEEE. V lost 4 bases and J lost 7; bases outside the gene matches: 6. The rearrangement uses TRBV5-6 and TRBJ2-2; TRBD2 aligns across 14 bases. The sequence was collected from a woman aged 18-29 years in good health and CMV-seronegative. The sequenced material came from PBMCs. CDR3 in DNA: TGTGCCAGCAGCGGGACTAGCGGGAGAGCGGTCGGGGAGCTGTTTTTT. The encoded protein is CASSGTSGRAVGELFF.